This entry concerns a single TCR beta chain. One end of the junction varies from germline; a read error may be responsible. With 60 Vbeta and 13 Jbeta primers, the PCR was carried out. Only in-frame clones appear in the TCRdb table, and some are missing; sequencing was by immunoSEQ multiplex PCR. The sample consists of over 150,000 clones, about four fifths of them appearing once. This sample was included in a study of cytomegalovirus exposure and HLA in healthy donors. Germline CDR1 and CDR2: KGHSH and LQKENI. The CDR3 is 14 residues long. This receptor was obtained from a man in his late teens or twenties in good health and CMV-seronegative. The sequencing sample was made of PBMCs. The chain employs TRBV18 and TRBJ2-2, with 9 bases that match TRBD2. CDR3 amino acids: CTSSPGTSSGELFF. DNA of the CDR3: TGTACCAGCTCACCCGGGACTAGCAGCGGGGAGCTGTTTTTT.